These 20 T cell receptor beta chains originate from one sample sequenced in a study of T-cell reconstitution after alpha-beta-depleted transplantation in children. The TCRbeta library was prepared with unique molecular identifiers. TCRdb independently ran MiXCR on the PCR reads; one entry per CDR3 protein. The sample has about 580,000 distinct CDR3 sequences, over 20% seen once. The specimen comprised PBMCs, sampled before TCRalphabeta/CD19-depleted stem cell transplant. The receptors come from a boy in the first two years of life with Wiskott-Aldrich syndrome, due to receive a stem cell transplant.

V and J are TRBV20-1 and TRBJ2-1; TRBD1 aligns across 7 bases. Germline V gene lookup returns CDR1 DFQATT and CDR2 SNEGSKA (reference sequence). V lost 1 base and J lost 2; bases outside the gene matches: 8. The CDR3 loop spans 16 amino acids. In nucleotides, the CDR3 is TGCAGTGCTAGAGTACTTGACAGGGTCACCTACAATGAGCAGTTCTTC. It yields the protein CSARVLDRVTYNEQFF.

This rearrangement joins TRBV12-3 or TRBV12-4 to TRBJ2-7, with 9 bases aligning to TRBD2. This CDR3 is built from 16 residues. Unmatched junction bases numbered 12, after V lost 5 bases and J lost 4 bases. The CDR3 is CASSRLLAGLGYEQYF. CDR3 nucleotides: TGTGCCAGCAGTCGACTGCTAGCGGGATTGGGATACGAGCAGTACTTC.

The rearrangement joins TRBV20-1 to TRBJ1-5, with D possibly being TRBD1 (5 bases). V was shortened by 1 base and J by 1 base, with 20 bases between the two germline ends. The CDR3 spans 18 residues. Germline loops: CDR1 DFQATT, CDR2 SNEGSKA (reference sequence). CDR3 DNA sequence: TGCAGTGCTAGAGTTGGTAGGGGTAAACTCTTAAGCAATCAGCCCCAGCATTTT. This codes for CSARVGRGKLLSNQPQHF.

The table lists this clonotype with a few counts. The chain employs TRBV2 and TRBJ2-7, with 12 bases lining up with TRBD1. V shed 6 bases and J 6 bases; nucleotides not matched to a gene: 12. This CDR3 comprises 16 residues. Germline V gene sequence: CDR1 SNHLY, CDR2 FYNNEI. CDR3 in amino acids: CASRVLSGQGAGEQYF. The CDR3, as DNA: TGTGCCAGCAGAGTACTTTCGGGACAGGGGGCTGGCGAGCAGTACTTC.

The rearrangement uses TRBV20-1 and TRBJ2-7, with unresolved D. The CDR3 extends over 12 amino acids. Trimming left V 5 bases short and J 3 bases short, with 11 bases between. Germline assignment: CDR1 DFQATT and CDR2 SNEGSKA (reference sequence). The CDR3 bases are TGCAGTGCTTCGGTCGGCGGCTACGAGCAGTACTTC. This sequence encodes CSASVGGYEQYF.

Only one count was recorded for this clonotype. A junction boundary mismatches the germline segment, possibly from a read error. The chain is built from TRBV6-1 and TRBJ2-4; D not resolved. Germline V gene lookup returns CDR1 MNHNS and CDR2 SASEGT. CDR3 length equals 14 residues. As DNA, the CDR3 is TGTGCCAGCGGTGAAGGGATTTCCAAAAACATTCAGTACTTC. Its translation is CASGEGISKNIQYF.

The rearrangement joins TRBV5-1 to TRBJ2-7, with D possibly TRBD1 on 6 matching bases. The CDR3 totals 14 residues. The V gene's germline CDR1 is SGHRS and CDR2 YFSETQ. V was shortened by 4 bases and J by 3 bases, with 14 bases between the two germline ends. CDR3 DNA sequence: TGCGCCAGCAGCAGCCGGACAGCGAACTACGAGCAGTACTTC. This sequence encodes CASSSRTANYEQYF.

The chain links TRBV19 to TRBJ2-1; 8 bases map to TRBD2. V shed 1 base, J shed 1 base, and the junction held 6 bases outside the gene matches. Germline values: CDR1 LNHDA, CDR2 SQIVND (reference sequence). This CDR3 is built from 17 residues. This CDR3 is CASSIGALAASYNEQFF. The CDR3 DNA follows: TGTGCCAGTAGTATAGGCGCACTAGCGGCTTCCTACAATGAGCAGTTCTTC.

The chain has TRBV20-1 and TRBJ2-7, with D unresolved. CDR3 length: 14 amino acids. Germline CDR1 is DFQATT and CDR2 is SNEGSKA (reference sequence). The germline V and J ends were trimmed by 0 bases and 2 bases, with 11 bases remaining between them. CDR3 nucleotides: TGCAGTGCTAGAGATCTCCGGCAGACCTACGAGCAGTACTTC. Its protein product is CSARDLRQTYEQYF.

The gene calls are TRBV25-1 and TRBJ1-1; D may be TRBD1 (5 bases). The length of the CDR3 is 15 residues. The germline V gene encodes CDR1 MGHDK and CDR2 SYGVNS. V was clipped by 4 bases and J by 0 bases, with 12 bases between them. The CDR3 nucleotides read TGTGCCAGCAGTGCCTTTGGGGGGATGAACACTGAAGCTTTCTTT. This codes for CASSAFGGMNTEAFF. Full variable domain (missing parts from reference TRBV25-1 and TRBJ1-1): EADIYQTPRYLVIGTGKKITLECSQTMGHDKMYWYQQDPGMELHLIHYSYGVNSTEKGDLSSESTVSRIRTEHFPLTLESARPSHTSQYLCASSAFGGMNTEAFFGQGTRLTVV.

The gene calls are TRBV7-9 and TRBJ2-5; D might be TRBD1 (5 bases). The length of the CDR3 is 15 residues. Looked up from germline, CDR1 is SEHNR and CDR2 is FQNEAQ (reference sequence). Between the trimmed V and J ends, which lost 0 bases and 4 bases, there was a span of 12 bases. The DNA for the CDR3 is TGTGCCAGCAGCTTAGCCGGATTAGGGGCAGAGACCCAGTACTTC. Translated, it gives CASSLAGLGAETQYF.

The chain links TRBV5-1 to TRBJ2-3; 8 positions agree with TRBD2. V lost 4 bases to trimming and J lost 2 bases; unmatched junction nucleotides: 6. This CDR3 spans 15 amino acids. Germline V gene lookup returns CDR1 SGHRS and CDR2 YFSETQ. The CDR3 sequence: CASSISGKTTDTQYF. Written as DNA, the CDR3 is TGCGCCAGCAGCATTAGCGGGAAGACCACAGATACGCAGTATTTT.

The CDR3 loop is CASSRTSLSYNEQFF. The CDR3 bases are TGTGCCAGCAGCCGAACTAGTTTATCTTACAATGAGCAGTTCTTC. V and J are TRBV9 and TRBJ2-1; perhaps TRBD2 as D (5 bases). This CDR3 has 15 residues. The germline V and J ends were trimmed by 4 bases and 4 bases, with 15 bases remaining between them. Germline V gives CDR1 SGDLS, CDR2 YYNGEE.

The gene calls are TRBV12-3 or TRBV12-4 and TRBJ2-1; 8 bases agree with TRBD2. The ends lost 5 bases at V and 3 bases at J; junction bases unmatched: 9. The CDR3 is made up of 16 amino acids. CDR3 residues: CASSPRGGSYYNEQFF. CDR3 sequence (DNA): TGTGCCAGCAGTCCTCGGGGGGGGAGCTACTACAATGAGCAGTTCTTC.

The rearrangement uses TRBV20-1 and TRBJ2-3, with TRBD2 matching 12 bases. Germline values: CDR1 DFQATT, CDR2 SNEGSKA (reference sequence). The ends lost 5 bases at V and 5 bases at J; junction bases unmatched: 11. The CDR3 covers 16 residues. CDR3 residues: CSAPMTSGSLGDTQYF. The CDR3 DNA sequence: TGCAGTGCTCCTATGACTAGCGGGAGCCTAGGAGATACGCAGTATTTT.

This sequence joins TRBV20-1 and TRBJ1-1, with 9 nucleotides matching TRBD1. Germline-derived CDR1 and CDR2 are DFQATT and SNEGSKA (reference sequence). There are 13 residues in the CDR3. Germline trimming cut 6 bases from V and 4 bases from J; bases unmatched to any gene: 6. CDR3 protein: CSASGTGTTEAFF. The CDR3 DNA is TGCAGTGCATCCGGGACAGGGACCACTGAAGCTTTCTTT.

The sample holds a few counts of this clonotype. CDR3 sequence (DNA): TGTGCCAGCCGGGACCGATCCTACAATGAGCAGTTCTTC. Translated, it gives CASRDRSYNEQFF. J is TRBJ2-1 and V is TRBV5-5; either TRBD1 or TRBD2 may supply D (5 bases each). V was trimmed by 7 bases and J by 1 base, leaving 9 bases between them. This CDR3 spans 13 amino acids. Germline CDR1 and CDR2: SGHKS and YYEKEE (reference sequence).

The genes are TRBV28 and TRBJ1-5; the D gene is possibly TRBD1 (6 bases). Germline lookup yields CDR1 MDHEN and CDR2 SYDVKM. CDR3 size: 12 residues. V dropped 8 bases and J dropped 2 bases, with 7 bases sitting between them. Here the CDR3 reads CASHRGNQPQHF. The CDR3 coding sequence is TGTGCCAGCCACAGGGGCAATCAGCCCCAGCATTTT. Drawing the rest from reference TRBV28 and TRBJ1-5, the complete variable domain is DVKVTQSSRYLVKRTGEKVFLECVQDMDHENMFWYRQDPGLGLRLIYFSYDVKMKEKGDIPEGYSVSREKKERFSLILESASTNQTSMYLCASHRGNQPQHFGDGTRLSIL.

This clonotype appeared a few times. The chain carries TRBV20-1 and TRBJ2-1, with TRBD2 identical over 11 bases. V was pared by 3 bases and J by 6 bases, with 10 bases of the junction left unmatched. The CDR3 loop spans 16 amino acids. The V gene's germline CDR1 is DFQATT and CDR2 SNEGSKA (reference sequence). This CDR3 reads CSARASGRLAGNEQFF. CDR3 bases: TGCAGTGCTAGGGCTAGCGGGAGGCTGGCGGGCAATGAGCAGTTCTTC.

This chain joins TRBV5-1 and TRBJ2-1; D uncertain. This CDR3 region has 14 residues. Germline CDR1 SGHRS, CDR2 YFSETQ. The V gene lost 4 bases and the J gene lost 1 base, with 9 bases spanning the gap. The CDR3 region has the DNA TGCGCCAGCAGCCCAGCGCAGTCCTACAATGAGCAGTTCTTC. The encoded protein is CASSPAQSYNEQFF.